This T cell receptor (beta chain) derives from a study of blood T cell repertoires in COVID-19 (dated by TCRdb to 2020 to 2022). A note on the overall study: Collaborator samples came from the United States, Italy and Spain and covered acute and convalescent phases of COVID-19. The material from the prospective study consisted of cDNA or gDNA derived from T cells, B-cell-depleted T cells, or PBMCs. Deeply sampled blood TCRbeta repertoires from subjects exposed to, actively infected with, or recovered from COVID-19 were included in the dataset. The repertoires were made available in a free public database intended to serve as a resource for research on the immune response to SARS-CoV-2. Where HLA class I and class II types were available, the types were taken from metadata supplied by the sample provider, not from assay-based typing. The samples were drawn from the first 160 participants of the ongoing ImmuneRACE study and from more than 1,000 subjects provided by 6 global collaborators. Nearly every sample came with metadata listing a de-identified subject ID, COVID-19 status, age in years and sex.

The immunoSEQ Assay, a bias-controlled multiplex PCR, was used to amplify TCRbeta CDR3 regions from genomic DNA. In the original analysis: The number of nucleated cells in each sample was estimated from the amplification of reference gene primers within the assay. To quantify the absolute abundance of each unique TCRbeta CDR3 rearrangement, sequence reads were collapsed and filtered. For each sample, productive Simpson clonality was calculated as the square root of Simpson's diversity index across productive rearrangements. TCRdb retrieved this table from immuneACCESS and kept in-frame rearrangements only. Not all clones are present; in checked studies, unresolved V genes account for under half, and no reason is known for the remainder. D and trimming were read from the DNA, whereas the V and J calls and clone size are those reported in that table. Counted in this sample were 28,000 or so clones; 80% to 95% of them appeared once. Of the sample, approximately 2% is held by the ten largest clones.

What the study reported, not specific to this receptor: Clinical and demographic metadata were provided uncurated, with the amount varying by source and participant.

In regard to this clone: Its antigen specificity is not known. No qualities accompany the bases; no much larger clone lies one base away.

Whole blood was collected in K2EDTA tubes by collaborating institutions according to the institutions' own protocols. Collaborator samples were shipped for TCRbeta analysis as frozen whole blood, isolated PBMCs, or DNA extracted from either sample type. The sequence was collected from a human donor in a cohort sampled during active COVID-19. Source material: peripheral blood.

This receptor carries the CDR3 CASSQAHRGNTEAFF. The bases read TGTGCCAGCAGCCAAGCTCACAGGGGGAACACTGAAGCTTTCTTT. The chain was built from TRBV3-1 (or the pseudogene TRBV3-2) and TRBJ1-1; 7 central nucleotides agree with TRBD1. The germline V and J ends show losses of 1 base and 1 base respectively, and no gene match explains 3 bases of the junction. Including the terminal cysteine and phenylalanine, the CDR3 comprises 15 residues. Only the CDR3 DNA is retained, 45 bases long and in frame from the first base. For CDR1 and CDR2, the germline V gene (reference sequence) lists LGHDT and YNNKEL.